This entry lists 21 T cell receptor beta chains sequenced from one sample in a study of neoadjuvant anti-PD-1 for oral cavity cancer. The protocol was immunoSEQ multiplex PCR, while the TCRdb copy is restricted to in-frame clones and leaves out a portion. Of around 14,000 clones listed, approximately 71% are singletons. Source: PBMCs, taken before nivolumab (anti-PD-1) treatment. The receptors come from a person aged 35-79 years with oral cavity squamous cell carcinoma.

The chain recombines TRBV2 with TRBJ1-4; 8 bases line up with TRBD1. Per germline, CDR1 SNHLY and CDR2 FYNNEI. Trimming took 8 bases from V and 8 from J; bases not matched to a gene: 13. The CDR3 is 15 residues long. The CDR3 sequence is CASCPQGAMREKLFF. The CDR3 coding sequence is TGTGCCAGCTGCCCTCAGGGGGCAATGAGAGAAAAACTGTTTTTT.

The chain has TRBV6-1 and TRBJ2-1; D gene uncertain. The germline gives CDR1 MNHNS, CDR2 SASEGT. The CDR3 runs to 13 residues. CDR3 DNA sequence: TGTGCTTGCTGGGCCATTTTTTACAATGAGCAGTTCTTC. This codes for CACWAIFYNEQFF.

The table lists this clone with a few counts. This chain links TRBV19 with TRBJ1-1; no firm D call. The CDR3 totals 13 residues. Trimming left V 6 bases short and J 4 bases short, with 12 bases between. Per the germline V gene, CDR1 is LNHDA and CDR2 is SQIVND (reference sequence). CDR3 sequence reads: CASRSVGSTEAFF. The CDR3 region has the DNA TGTGCCAGTAGGAGTGTGGGGAGCACTGAAGCTTTCTTT.

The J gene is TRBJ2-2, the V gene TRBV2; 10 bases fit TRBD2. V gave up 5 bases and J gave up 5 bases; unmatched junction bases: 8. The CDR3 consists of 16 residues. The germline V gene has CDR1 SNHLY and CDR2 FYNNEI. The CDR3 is CASSLPGLARTGELFF. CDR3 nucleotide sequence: TGTGCCAGCAGTCTTCCGGGACTAGCGAGGACCGGGGAGCTGTTTTTT.

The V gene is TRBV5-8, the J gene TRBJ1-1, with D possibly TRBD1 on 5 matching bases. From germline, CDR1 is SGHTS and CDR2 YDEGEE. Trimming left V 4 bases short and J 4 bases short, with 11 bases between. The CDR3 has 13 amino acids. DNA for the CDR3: TGTGCCAGCAGCCGGGGCGTTGGCACTGAAGCTTTCTTT. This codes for CASSRGVGTEAFF.

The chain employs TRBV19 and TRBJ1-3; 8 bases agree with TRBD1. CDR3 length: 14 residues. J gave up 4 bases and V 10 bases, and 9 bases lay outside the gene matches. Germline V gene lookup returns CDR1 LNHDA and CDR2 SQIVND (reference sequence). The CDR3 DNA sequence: TGTGCCAATAGACAGGGGCTGAAAGGAAACACCATATATTTT. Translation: CANRQGLKGNTIYF.

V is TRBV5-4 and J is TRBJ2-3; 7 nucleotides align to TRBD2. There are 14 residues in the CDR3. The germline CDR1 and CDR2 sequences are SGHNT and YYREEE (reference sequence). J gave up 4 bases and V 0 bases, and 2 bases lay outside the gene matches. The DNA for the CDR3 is TGTGCCAGCAGCTTGGGAGCGGGATCAGATACGCAGTATTTT. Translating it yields CASSLGAGSDTQYF.

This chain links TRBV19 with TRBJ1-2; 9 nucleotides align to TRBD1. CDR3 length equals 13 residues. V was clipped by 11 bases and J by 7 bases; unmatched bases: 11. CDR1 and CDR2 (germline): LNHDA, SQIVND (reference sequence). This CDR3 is CASRTGALGGYTF. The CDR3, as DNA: TGTGCCTCCCGGACAGGGGCATTAGGTGGCTACACCTTC.

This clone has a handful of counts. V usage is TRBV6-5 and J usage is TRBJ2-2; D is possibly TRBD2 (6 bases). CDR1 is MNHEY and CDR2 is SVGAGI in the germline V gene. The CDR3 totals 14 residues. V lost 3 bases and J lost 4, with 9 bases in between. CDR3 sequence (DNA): TGTGCCAGCAGTTATAGCGGAGCCACCGGGGAGCTGTTTTTT. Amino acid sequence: CASSYSGATGELFF.

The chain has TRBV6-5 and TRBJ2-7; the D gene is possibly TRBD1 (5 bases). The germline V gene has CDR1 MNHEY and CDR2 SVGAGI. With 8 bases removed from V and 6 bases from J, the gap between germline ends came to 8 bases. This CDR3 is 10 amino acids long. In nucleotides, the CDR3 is TGTGCCAGCGGCAGGGTCGAGCAGTACTTC. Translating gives CASGRVEQYF.

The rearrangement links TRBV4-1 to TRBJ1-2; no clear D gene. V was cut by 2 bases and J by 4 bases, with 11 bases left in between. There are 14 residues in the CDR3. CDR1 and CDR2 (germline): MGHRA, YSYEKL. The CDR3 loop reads CASSQSQTIYGYTF. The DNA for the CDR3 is TGCGCCAGCAGCCAAAGTCAGACCATCTATGGCTACACCTTC.

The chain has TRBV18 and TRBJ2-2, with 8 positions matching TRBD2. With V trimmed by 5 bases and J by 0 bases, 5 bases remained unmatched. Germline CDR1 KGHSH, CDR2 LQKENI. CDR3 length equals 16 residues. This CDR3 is CASSTGGGPNTGELFF. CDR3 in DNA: TGTGCCAGCTCAACCGGGGGGGGCCCGAACACCGGGGAGCTGTTTTTT.

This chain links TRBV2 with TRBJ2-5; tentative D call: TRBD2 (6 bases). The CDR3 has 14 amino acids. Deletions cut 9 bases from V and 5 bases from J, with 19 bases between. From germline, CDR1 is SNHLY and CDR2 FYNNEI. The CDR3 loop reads CARGVAGSGETQYF. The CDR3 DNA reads TGTGCCAGGGGGGTGGCCGGGAGCGGTGAGACCCAGTACTTC.

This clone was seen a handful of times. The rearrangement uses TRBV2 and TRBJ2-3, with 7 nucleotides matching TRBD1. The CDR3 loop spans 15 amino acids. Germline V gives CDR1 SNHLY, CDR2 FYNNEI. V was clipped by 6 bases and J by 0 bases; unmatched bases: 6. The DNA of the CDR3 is TGTGCCAGCAGCGATCCGGGACAGAGCACAGATACGCAGTATTTT. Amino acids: CASSDPGQSTDTQYF.

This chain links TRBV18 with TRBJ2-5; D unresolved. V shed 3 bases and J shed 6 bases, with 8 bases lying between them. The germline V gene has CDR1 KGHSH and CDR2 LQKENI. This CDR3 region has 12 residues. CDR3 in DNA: TGTGCCAGCTCACCGGTCTCTCAGACCCAGTACTTC. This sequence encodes CASSPVSQTQYF.

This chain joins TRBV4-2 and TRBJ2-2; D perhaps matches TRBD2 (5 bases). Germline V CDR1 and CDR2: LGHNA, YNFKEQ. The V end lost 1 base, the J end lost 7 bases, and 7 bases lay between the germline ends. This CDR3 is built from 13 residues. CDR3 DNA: TGTGCCAGCAGCCAAGGTAGCGTCGGGGAGCTGTTTTTT. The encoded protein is CASSQGSVGELFF.

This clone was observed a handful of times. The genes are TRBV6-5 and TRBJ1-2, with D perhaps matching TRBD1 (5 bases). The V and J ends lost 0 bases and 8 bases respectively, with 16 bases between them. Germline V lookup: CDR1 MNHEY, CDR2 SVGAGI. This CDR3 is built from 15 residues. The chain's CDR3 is CASSYSTQVGWGYTF. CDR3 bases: TGTGCCAGCAGTTACTCGACACAGGTTGGATGGGGCTACACCTTC.

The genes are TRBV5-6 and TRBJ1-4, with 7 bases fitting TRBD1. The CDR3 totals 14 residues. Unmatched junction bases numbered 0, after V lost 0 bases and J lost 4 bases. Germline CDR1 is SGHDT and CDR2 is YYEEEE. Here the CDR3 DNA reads TGTGCCAGCAGCTTGGGACAGGGTAATGAAAAACTGTTTTTT. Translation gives CASSLGQGNEKLFF.

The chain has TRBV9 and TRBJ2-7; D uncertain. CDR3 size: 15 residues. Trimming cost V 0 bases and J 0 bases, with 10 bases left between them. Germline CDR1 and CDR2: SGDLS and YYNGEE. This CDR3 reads CASSVGWASSYEQYF. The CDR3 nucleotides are TGTGCCAGCAGCGTAGGGTGGGCTAGCTCCTACGAGCAGTACTTC.

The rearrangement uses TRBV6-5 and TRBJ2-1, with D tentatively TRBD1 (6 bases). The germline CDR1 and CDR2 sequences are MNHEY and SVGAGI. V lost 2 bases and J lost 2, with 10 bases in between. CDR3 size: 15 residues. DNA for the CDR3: TGTGCCAGCAGTTACCGGGACATAGCCTACAATGAGCAGTTCTTC. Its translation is CASSYRDIAYNEQFF.

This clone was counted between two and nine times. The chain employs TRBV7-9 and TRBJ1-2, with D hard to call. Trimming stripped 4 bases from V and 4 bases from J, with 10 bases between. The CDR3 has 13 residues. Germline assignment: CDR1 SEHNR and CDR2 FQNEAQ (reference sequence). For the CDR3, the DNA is TGTGCCAGCAGCTCCTCCGGACCCTATGGCTACACCTTC. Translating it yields CASSSSGPYGYTF.